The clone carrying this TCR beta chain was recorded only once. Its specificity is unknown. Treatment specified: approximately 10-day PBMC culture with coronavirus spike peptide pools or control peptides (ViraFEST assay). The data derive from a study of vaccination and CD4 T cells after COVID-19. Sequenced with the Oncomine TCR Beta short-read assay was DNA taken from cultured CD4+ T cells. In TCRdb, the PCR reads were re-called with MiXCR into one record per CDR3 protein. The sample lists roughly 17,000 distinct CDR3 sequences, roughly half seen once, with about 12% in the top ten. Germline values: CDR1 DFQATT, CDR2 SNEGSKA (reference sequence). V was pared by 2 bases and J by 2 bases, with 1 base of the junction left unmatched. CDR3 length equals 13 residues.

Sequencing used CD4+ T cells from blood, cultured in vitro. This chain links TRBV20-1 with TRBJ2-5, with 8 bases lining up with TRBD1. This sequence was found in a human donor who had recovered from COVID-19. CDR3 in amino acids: CSARWTGQETQYF. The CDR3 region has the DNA TGCAGTGCTAGATGGACAGGGCAAGAGACCCAGTACTTC.